The sequence of this TCR beta chain was determined in a study of identical twins. Study-wide points: With beta out-of-frame sequences, excess sharing by twins was weaker. In monozygotic twins, models underestimated the sharing of out-of-frame TCR alpha.

For this clonotype: Its antigen is currently unknown.

The CDR3 spans 16 residues. Deletions cut 3 bases from V and 1 base from J, with 15 bases between. Germline assignment: CDR1 SGHRS and CDR2 YFSETQ. Each CDR3 protein gets one entry after TCRdb re-called the 5' RACE reads with MiXCR. The sample has 1.5 million to 2 million distinct CDR3 sequences; 25% to 35% are singletons. The TCR was taken from a newborn girl in good health. Input material: cord blood. V is TRBV5-1 and J is TRBJ2-3, with D tentatively TRBD1 (6 bases). The CDR3 region has the DNA TGCGCCAGCAGCTCAGGGGACATGAGTGGCACAGATACGCAGTATTTT. It is translated as CASSSGDMSGTDTQYF.